These 22 T cell receptor beta chains originate from one sample sequenced in a study of CD8 T cells in ankylosing spondylitis. These receptors' targets are unknown. TCRdb itself ran the 5' RACE reads through MiXCR, one entry per CDR3 protein. This sample yields 750,000 to 850,000 distinct CDR3 sequences, of which approximately 12% are seen a single time; approximately 0.5% belongs to the top ten. Whole-study results and caveats: Characteristic, it appeared, of ankylosing spondylitis blood was a TCR beta motif of eight highly homologous variants.

Source material: blood, either unsorted or a sorted T cell fraction (not recorded which). These receptor sequences come from a male donor with ankylosing spondylitis.

This clonotype was counted a few times. This chain joins TRBV5-1 and TRBJ1-2; no firm D call. The V and J ends lost 0 bases and 10 bases respectively, with 16 bases between them. This CDR3 contains 14 residues. Germline V CDR1 and CDR2: SGHRS, YFSETQ. CDR3 in DNA: TGCGCCAGCAGCTTGGCCATTAGTCGGCAGCCCTACACCTTC. Translating gives CASSLAISRQPYTF.

The table lists this clonotype with a few counts. The chain links TRBV3-1 to TRBJ1-4, with 7 nucleotides matching TRBD1. The CDR3 is made up of 14 amino acids. V trimming: 0 bases; J trimming: 5 bases; junction bases outside the gene matches: 0. Germline-derived CDR1 and CDR2 are LGHDT and YNNKEL (reference sequence). The CDR3 sequence is CASSQETGNEKLFF. The CDR3 coding sequence is TGTGCCAGCAGCCAAGAGACAGGGAATGAAAAACTGTTTTTT. Complete variable domain (other parts from reference TRBV3-1 and TRBJ1-4): DTAVSQTPKYLVTQMGNDKSIKCEQNLGHDTMYWYKQDSKKFLKIMFSYNNKELIINETVPNRFSPKSPDKAHLNLHINSLELGDSAVYFCASSQETGNEKLFFGSGTQLSVL.

This chain uses TRBV27 with TRBJ1-1, with TRBD1 as a possible D gene (6 bases). V shed 1 base and J shed 6 bases, with 15 bases lying between them. Germline CDR1 is MNHEY and CDR2 is SMNVEV (reference sequence). The CDR3 spans 15 residues. The CDR3 DNA is TGTGCCAGCAGTTTATTACAGGGCCCAAGGGCTGAAGCTTTCTTT. Translation gives CASSLLQGPRAEAFF.

This clonotype appeared a few times. In nucleotides, the CDR3 is TGCAGTGCTAGAGATCCCGGACAGGGAAACTACGAGCAGTACTTC. It is translated as CSARDPGQGNYEQYF. V and J are TRBV20-1 and TRBJ2-7; 8 bases map to TRBD1. The germline V gene has CDR1 DFQATT and CDR2 SNEGSKA (reference sequence). The J segment lost 3 bases and the V segment lost 0 bases, leaving 7 bases of the junction unmatched. CDR3 length equals 15 residues.

This clonotype showed up just a few times. The V and J genes are TRBV6-5 and TRBJ2-7; no clear D. The CDR3 runs 15 residues. Germline V gene lookup returns CDR1 MNHEY and CDR2 SVGAGI. V dropped 2 bases and J dropped 2 bases, with 13 bases sitting between them. CDR3 region: CASSYRAALTYEQYF. CDR3 coding DNA: TGTGCCAGCAGTTACCGGGCTGCTCTAACCTACGAGCAGTACTTC.

This clonotype was detected a few times. The chain's CDR3 is CATRRNTEAFF. In nucleotides, the CDR3 is TGTGCCACGCGAAGGAACACTGAAGCTTTCTTT. This chain uses TRBV6-6 with TRBJ1-1, with D hard to call. The V gene lost 10 bases and the J gene lost 1 base, with 7 bases spanning the gap. The CDR3 is made up of 11 amino acids. The germline CDR1 and CDR2 sequences are MNHNY and SVGAGI (reference sequence).

This clonotype has a count of ten or more. V gene TRBV20-1 combines with J gene TRBJ1-1; D unclear. The germline V and J ends were trimmed by 3 bases and 7 bases, with 15 bases remaining between them. Germline CDR1 DFQATT, CDR2 SNEGSKA (reference sequence). CDR3 length: 13 residues. The chain's CDR3 is CSASRYSGFEAFF. The CDR3 nucleotides read TGCAGTGCTAGTCGCTACAGTGGTTTTGAAGCTTTCTTT.

This clonotype was picked up a small number of times. The DNA of the CDR3 is TGTGCCAGCAGCGTAGACGGCCGAAACACCATATATTTT. Its protein is CASSVDGRNTIYF. The V and J genes are TRBV9 and TRBJ1-3, with D uncertain. This CDR3 contains 13 residues. CDR1 is SGDLS, CDR2 YYNGEE, per germline. The germline V and J ends were trimmed by 0 bases and 5 bases, with 6 bases remaining between them. Looking up the rest from reference TRBV9 and TRBJ1-3 gives the full variable domain: DSGVTQTPKHLITATGQRVTLRCSPRSGDLSVYWYQQSLDQGLQFLIQYYNGEERAKGNILERFSAQQFPDLHSELNLSSLELGDSALYFCASSVDGRNTIYFGEGSWLTVV.

This clonotype has ten or more counts. This chain uses TRBV4-3 with TRBJ2-1; the match to TRBD2 covers 10 bases. J was trimmed by 5 bases and V by 4 bases; bases with no gene match: 8. The length of the CDR3 is 16 residues. In germline, CDR1 is LGHNA, CDR2 YSLEER. As DNA, the CDR3 is TGCGCCAGCAGCCCTCTACTAGCGGGACTCAACAATGAGCAGTTCTTC. The encoded protein is CASSPLLAGLNNEQFF.

This clonotype was counted ten times or more. A read error may produce the germline difference seen at one junction end. V gene TRBV5-6 combines with J gene TRBJ2-7, with a tentative D call TRBD1 (6 bases). Looked up from germline, CDR1 is SGHDT and CDR2 is YYEEEE. This CDR3 region has 13 residues. The CDR3 reads CASSRDITYEQYF. Written as DNA, the CDR3 is TGCGCCAGCAGCCGGGACATAACCTACGAGCAGTACTTC.

Only a few counts were recorded for this clonotype. The rearrangement joins TRBV7-2 to TRBJ2-7, with TRBD1 matching over 7 bases. CDR1 is SGHTA and CDR2 is FQGNSA in the germline V gene. J gave up 3 bases and V 5 bases, and 7 bases lay outside the gene matches. The CDR3 contains 14 residues. The CDR3 loop reads CASSMGTAYYEQYF. CDR3 bases: TGTGCCAGCAGCATGGGGACAGCTTACTACGAGCAGTACTTC. The full variable domain, in which reference TRBV7-2 and TRBJ2-7 provide the parts outside the CDR3, is GAGVSQSPSNKVTEKGKDVELRCDPISGHTALYWYRQSLGQGLEFLIYFQGNSAPDKSGLPSDRFSAERTGGSVSTLTIQRTQQEDSAVYLCASSMGTAYYEQYFGPGTRLTVT.

This clonotype occurred a few times. The chain joins TRBV5-1 to TRBJ2-5, with D perhaps TRBD2 (5 bases). The V gene lost 4 bases and the J gene lost 3 bases, with 16 bases spanning the gap. The length of the CDR3 is 15 residues. Germline V CDR1 and CDR2: SGHRS, YFSETQ. The CDR3 bases are TGCGCCAGCAGCCCCCGTTCGGGATCCAAAGAGACCCAGTACTTC. Amino acid sequence: CASSPRSGSKETQYF.

The chain combines TRBV6-1 with TRBJ2-2; 8 nucleotides line up with TRBD1. Unmatched junction bases numbered 11, after V lost 11 bases and J lost 3 bases. The CDR3 totals 15 residues. Germline CDR1 reads MNHNS; CDR2 reads SASEGT. The CDR3, as DNA: TGTGCCGCCAGAAAGACAGGGGCGGACACCGGGGAGCTGTTTTTT. It yields the protein CAARKTGADTGELFF.

This clonotype was picked up one time. This chain joins TRBV4-2 and TRBJ2-7; D may be TRBD1 (6 bases). CDR3 size: 15 residues. V was clipped by 0 bases and J by 0 bases, with 9 bases between them. In germline, CDR1 is LGHNA, CDR2 YNFKEQ. The CDR3 spells CASSQENRDSYEQYF. The DNA of the CDR3 is TGTGCCAGCAGCCAAGAAAACAGGGACTCCTACGAGCAGTACTTC.

This clonotype has just a few counts. The chain is built from TRBV29-1 and TRBJ2-3; a possible D gene is TRBD2 (5 bases). V was clipped by 3 bases and J by 4 bases, with 14 bases between them. Germline V gene lookup returns CDR1 SQVTM and CDR2 ANQGSEA. The CDR3 is 14 amino acids. The CDR3 is CSVEYALRADTQYF. The CDR3 region has the DNA TGCAGCGTTGAGTACGCGCTGAGGGCAGATACGCAGTATTTT.

The chain carries TRBV6-1 and TRBJ1-6, with 9 bases fitting TRBD1. This CDR3 is built from 14 residues. J lost 11 bases, V lost 6 bases, and 8 bases had no gene match. Germline CDR1 reads MNHNS; CDR2 reads SASEGT. In DNA, the CDR3 is TGTGCCAGCAGGACCGGGACAGGGTCTACACCCCTCCACTTT. It encodes CASRTGTGSTPLHF.

This clonotype was counted many times. The rearrangement links TRBV20-1 to TRBJ2-1, with TRBD2 matching over 7 bases. Trimming removed 6 bases from V and 2 bases from J; junction bases left unmatched: 4. The germline gives CDR1 DFQATT, CDR2 SNEGSKA (reference sequence). The CDR3 loop spans 13 amino acids. CDR3 coding DNA: TGCAGTGCAAGCGGGACCACCTACAATGAGCAGTTCTTC. It translates to CSASGTTYNEQFF.

This chain links TRBV10-3 with TRBJ1-6; 9 nucleotides line up with TRBD1. V was pared by 7 bases and J by 10 bases, with 8 bases of the junction left unmatched. The CDR3 runs 14 residues. The germline V gene encodes CDR1 ENHRY and CDR2 SYGVKD. The chain's CDR3 is CAITEGTGRSPLHF. The CDR3, as DNA: TGTGCCATCACCGAAGGGACAGGGCGATCACCCCTCCACTTT.

This clonotype was detected only a few times. The V gene is TRBV20-1, the J gene TRBJ2-5; D perhaps matches TRBD2 (5 bases). Germline V gives CDR1 DFQATT, CDR2 SNEGSKA (reference sequence). This CDR3 has 14 amino acids. The V gene lost 4 bases and the J gene lost 3 bases, with 15 bases spanning the gap. The CDR3 DNA is TGCAGTGCTAACAAGAACACGGGAAAAGAGACCCAGTACTTC. This codes for CSANKNTGKETQYF.

With respect to this clonotype: This sequence may be a read error, since a much larger clone differs from it by one base. The chain is built from TRBV12-3 or TRBV12-4 and TRBJ2-4, with 11 bases fitting TRBD2. This CDR3 contains 18 residues. CDR3 region: CARSFLAGGFLAKNIQYF. The CDR3 DNA reads TGTGCCCGCAGTTTTCTAGCGGGAGGTTTCTTAGCCAAAAACATTCAGTACTTC.

There are many counts of this clonotype. The chain carries TRBV12-3 or TRBV12-4 and TRBJ2-1; a weak D match, TRBD1 (5 bases). Trimming removed 2 bases at V and 9 bases at J, with 14 bases between. CDR3 length: 14 residues. CDR3 nucleotide sequence: TGTGCCAGCAGTTTATCAGGGTTGTATAGTGAGCAGTTCTTC. Translation: CASSLSGLYSEQFF.

The genes are TRBV4-3 and TRBJ2-7; D uncertain. The V gene's germline CDR1 is LGHNA and CDR2 YSLEER. V was shortened by 0 bases and J by 4 bases, with 19 bases between the two germline ends. There are 17 residues in the CDR3. The CDR3 region is CASSQESSLGPLYEQYF. CDR3 sequence (DNA): TGCGCCAGCAGCCAAGAGTCGAGTCTCGGGCCCCTATACGAGCAGTACTTC.